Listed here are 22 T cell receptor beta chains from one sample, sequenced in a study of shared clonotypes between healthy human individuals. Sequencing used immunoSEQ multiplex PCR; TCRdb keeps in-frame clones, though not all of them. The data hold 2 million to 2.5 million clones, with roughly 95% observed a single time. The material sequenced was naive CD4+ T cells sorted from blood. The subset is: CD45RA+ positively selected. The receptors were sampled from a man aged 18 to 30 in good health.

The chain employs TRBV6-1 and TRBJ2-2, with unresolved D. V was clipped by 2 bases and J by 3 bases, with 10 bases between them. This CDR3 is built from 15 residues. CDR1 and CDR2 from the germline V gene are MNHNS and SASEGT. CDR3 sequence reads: CASSELWPYTGELFF. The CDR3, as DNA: TGTGCCAGCAGTGAATTGTGGCCGTACACCGGGGAGCTGTTTTTT.

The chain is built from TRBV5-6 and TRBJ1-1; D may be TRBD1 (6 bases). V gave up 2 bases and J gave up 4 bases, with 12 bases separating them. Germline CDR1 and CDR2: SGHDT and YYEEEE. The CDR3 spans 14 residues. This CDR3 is CASSLPFRGTEAFF. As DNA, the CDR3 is TGTGCCAGCAGCTTACCGTTCAGGGGCACTGAAGCTTTCTTT.

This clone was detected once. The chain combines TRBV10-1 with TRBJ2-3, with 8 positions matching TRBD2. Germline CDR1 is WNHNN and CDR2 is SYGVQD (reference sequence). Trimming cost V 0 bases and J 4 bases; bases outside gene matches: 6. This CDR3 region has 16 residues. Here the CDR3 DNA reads TGCGCCAGCAGTGAGTCGACTGCGGGGGGATCAGATACGCAGTATTTT. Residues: CASSESTAGGSDTQYF.

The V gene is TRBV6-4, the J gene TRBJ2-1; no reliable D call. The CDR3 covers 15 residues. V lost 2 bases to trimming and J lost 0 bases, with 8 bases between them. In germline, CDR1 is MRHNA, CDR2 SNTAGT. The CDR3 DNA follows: TGTGCCAGCAGTGACGAGCCCAGCTCCTACAATGAGCAGTTCTTC. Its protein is CASSDEPSSYNEQFF.

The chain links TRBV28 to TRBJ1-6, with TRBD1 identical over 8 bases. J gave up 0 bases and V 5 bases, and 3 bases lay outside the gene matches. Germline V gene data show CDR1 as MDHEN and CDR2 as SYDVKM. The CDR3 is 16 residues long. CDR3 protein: CASSADRGSYNSPLHF. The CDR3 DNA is TGTGCCAGCAGTGCCGACAGGGGCTCCTATAATTCACCCCTCCACTTT.

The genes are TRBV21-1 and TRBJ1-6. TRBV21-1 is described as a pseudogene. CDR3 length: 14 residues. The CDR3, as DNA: TGTGCCAGCTCCCCTGAGCCCGCGGGTTCACCCCTCCACTTT. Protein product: CASSPEPAGSPLHF.

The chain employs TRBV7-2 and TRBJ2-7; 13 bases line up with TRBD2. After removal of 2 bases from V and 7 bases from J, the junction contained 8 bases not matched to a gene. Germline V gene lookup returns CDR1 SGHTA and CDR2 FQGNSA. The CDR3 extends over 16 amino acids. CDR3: CASSLPTSGRSWEQYF. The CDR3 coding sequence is TGTGCCAGCAGCTTACCGACTAGCGGGAGGTCGTGGGAGCAGTACTTC.

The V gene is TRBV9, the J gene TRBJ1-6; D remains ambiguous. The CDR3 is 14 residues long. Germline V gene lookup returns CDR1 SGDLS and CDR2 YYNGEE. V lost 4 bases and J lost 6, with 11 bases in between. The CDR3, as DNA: TGTGCCAGCAGCCTTAGGGATCGTAATTCACCCCTCCACTTT. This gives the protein CASSLRDRNSPLHF.

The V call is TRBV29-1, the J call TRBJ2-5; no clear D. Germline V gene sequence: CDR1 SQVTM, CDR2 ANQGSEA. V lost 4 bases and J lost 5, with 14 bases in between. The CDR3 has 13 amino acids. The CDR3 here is CSVVGRAVETQYF. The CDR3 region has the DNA TGCAGCGTTGTTGGACGGGCGGTCGAGACCCAGTACTTC.

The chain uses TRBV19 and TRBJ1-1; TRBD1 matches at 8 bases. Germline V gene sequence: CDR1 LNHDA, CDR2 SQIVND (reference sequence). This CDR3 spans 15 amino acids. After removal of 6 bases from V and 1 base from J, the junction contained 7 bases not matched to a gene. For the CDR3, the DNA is TGTGCCAGTAGCCGGGGACAGGCCCCGAACACTGAAGCTTTCTTT. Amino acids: CASSRGQAPNTEAFF.

In DNA form, the CDR3 reads TGTGCCAGTAGTATGGGACTAGCGGGAAATGATGAGCAGTTCTTC. This codes for CASSMGLAGNDEQFF. The chain uses TRBV19 and TRBJ2-1; 13 bases fit TRBD2. This CDR3 spans 15 amino acids. Per the germline V gene, CDR1 is LNHDA and CDR2 is SQIVND (reference sequence). V was clipped by 3 bases and J by 8 bases; unmatched bases: 4.

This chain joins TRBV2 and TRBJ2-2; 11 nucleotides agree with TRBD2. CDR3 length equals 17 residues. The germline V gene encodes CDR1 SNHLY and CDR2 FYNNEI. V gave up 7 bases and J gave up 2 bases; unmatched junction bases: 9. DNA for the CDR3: TGTGCCAGCATTCGGGAACTAGCGGGAGCTAACACCGGGGAGCTGTTTTTT. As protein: CASIRELAGANTGELFF.

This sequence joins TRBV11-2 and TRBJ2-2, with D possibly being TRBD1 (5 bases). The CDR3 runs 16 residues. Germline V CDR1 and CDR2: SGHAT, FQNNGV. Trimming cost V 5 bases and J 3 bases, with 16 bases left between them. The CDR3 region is CASSPMQGYDTGELFF. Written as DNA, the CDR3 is TGTGCCAGCAGCCCCATGCAGGGTTACGACACCGGGGAGCTGTTTTTT.

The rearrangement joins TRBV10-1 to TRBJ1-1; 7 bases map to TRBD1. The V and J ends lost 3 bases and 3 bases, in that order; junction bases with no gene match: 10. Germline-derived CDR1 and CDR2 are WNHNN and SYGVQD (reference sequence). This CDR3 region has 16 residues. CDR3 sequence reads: CASSDIRQGLYTEAFF. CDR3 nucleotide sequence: TGCGCCAGCAGTGATATTCGACAGGGATTGTACACTGAAGCTTTCTTT.

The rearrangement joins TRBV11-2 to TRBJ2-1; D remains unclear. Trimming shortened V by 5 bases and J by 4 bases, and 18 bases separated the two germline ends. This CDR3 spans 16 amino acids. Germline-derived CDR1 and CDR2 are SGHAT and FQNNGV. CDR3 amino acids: CASSPGRTGLYNEQFF. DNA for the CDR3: TGTGCCAGCAGCCCAGGCCGGACGGGCCTTTACAATGAGCAGTTCTTC.

The CDR3 DNA is TGTGCCAGCAGCCGGGACAGGGGAGCCTACGAGCAGTACTTC. Its protein is CASSRDRGAYEQYF. The rearrangement links TRBV5-4 to TRBJ2-7; TRBD1 agrees at 10 bases. Germline V gene lookup returns CDR1 SGHNT and CDR2 YYREEE (reference sequence). Trimming at V came to 4 bases and at J to 2 bases, leaving 3 bases not matched to a gene. The CDR3 loop spans 14 amino acids.

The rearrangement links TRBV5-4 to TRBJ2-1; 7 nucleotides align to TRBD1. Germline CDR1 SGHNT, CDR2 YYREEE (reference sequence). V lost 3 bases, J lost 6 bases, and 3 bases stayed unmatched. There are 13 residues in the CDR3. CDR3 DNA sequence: TGTGCCAGCAGCTCCGACAGGGTCAATGAGCAGTTCTTC. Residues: CASSSDRVNEQFF.

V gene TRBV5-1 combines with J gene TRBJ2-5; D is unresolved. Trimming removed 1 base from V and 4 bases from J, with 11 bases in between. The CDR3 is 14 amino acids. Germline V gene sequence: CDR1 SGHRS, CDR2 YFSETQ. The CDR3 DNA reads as TGCGCCAGCAGCTTGTCGTGGGCCGGAGAGACCCAGTACTTC. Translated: CASSLSWAGETQYF.

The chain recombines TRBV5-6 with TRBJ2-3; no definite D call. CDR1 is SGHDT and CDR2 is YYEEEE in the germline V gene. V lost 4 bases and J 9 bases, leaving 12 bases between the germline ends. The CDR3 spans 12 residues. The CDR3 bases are TGTGCCAGCAGCGCTGACTGGGGAACGCAGTATTTT. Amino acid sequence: CASSADWGTQYF.

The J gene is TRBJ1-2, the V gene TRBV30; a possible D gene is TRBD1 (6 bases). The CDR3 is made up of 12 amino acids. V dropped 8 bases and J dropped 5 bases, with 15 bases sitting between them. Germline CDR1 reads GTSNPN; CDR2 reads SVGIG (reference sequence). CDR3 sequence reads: CAGGAIGYGYTF. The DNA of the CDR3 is TGTGCCGGGGGGGCCATTGGTTATGGCTACACCTTC.

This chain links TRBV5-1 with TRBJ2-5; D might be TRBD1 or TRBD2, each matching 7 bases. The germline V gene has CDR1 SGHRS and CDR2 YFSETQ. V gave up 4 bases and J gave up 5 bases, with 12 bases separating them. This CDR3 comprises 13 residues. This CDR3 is CASSDREGETQYF. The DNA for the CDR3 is TGCGCCAGCAGCGACAGGGAGGGGGAGACCCAGTACTTC.

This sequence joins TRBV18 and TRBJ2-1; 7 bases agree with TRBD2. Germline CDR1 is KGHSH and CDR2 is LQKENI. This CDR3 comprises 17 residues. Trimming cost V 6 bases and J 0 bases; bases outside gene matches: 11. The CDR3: CASSSTLAGDSYNEQFF. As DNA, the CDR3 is TGTGCCAGCTCCTCCACTTTAGCGGGTGACTCCTACAATGAGCAGTTCTTC.